Presented here are 4 T cell receptor beta chains from one specimen sequenced in a study of blood T cell repertoires in COVID-19. Data came from immunoSEQ multiplex PCR; TCRdb stores just in-frame clones and leaves some out. Among about 120,000 clones listed, approximately 89% were seen once. Sequencing was carried out using peripheral blood. These receptors all stem from a man aged 45-65 years with acute or convalescent COVID-19.

The chain recombines TRBV2 with TRBJ2-7; 7 bases are shared with TRBD1. The junction had 8 bases not matched to a gene; V was cut back by 9 bases and J by 0 bases. The CDR3 runs 14 residues. Germline loops: CDR1 SNHLY, CDR2 FYNNEI. The CDR3, as DNA: TGTGCCAGTATCGGGACAGCTCACTCCTACGAGCAGTACTTC. Translating it yields CASIGTAHSYEQYF.

With respect to this clone: An end of the junction does not agree with germline; a read error may underlie this. This chain uses TRBV5-4 with TRBJ1-2, with TRBD1 as a possible D gene (6 bases). The CDR3 runs 16 residues. The germline CDR1 and CDR2 sequences are SGHNT and YYREEE (reference sequence). CDR3 nucleotides: TGTGCCAGCAGCTTGGGGGGGACAACTGACCTCTATGGGTACACCTTC. Amino acids: CASSLGGTTDLYGYTF.

V and J are TRBV5-1 and TRBJ1-1, with a weak D call TRBD1 (6 bases). With 4 bases removed from V and 1 base from J, the gap between germline ends came to 11 bases. Germline loops: CDR1 SGHRS, CDR2 YFSETQ. This CDR3 comprises 14 residues. This CDR3 reads CASSVDSQNTEAFF. CDR3 coding DNA: TGCGCCAGCAGCGTGGACAGCCAGAACACTGAAGCTTTCTTT. The variable domain in full, completed from reference TRBV5-1 and TRBJ1-1, reads KAGVTQTPRYLIKTRGQQVTLSCSPISGHRSVSWYQQTPGQGLQFLFEYFSETQRNKGNFPGRFSGRQFSNSRSEMNVSTLELGDSALYLCASSVDSQNTEAFFGQGTRLTVV.

This chain uses TRBV28 with TRBJ1-2; TRBD1 might be the D (6 bases). The CDR3 spans 13 residues. Trimming removed 5 bases from V and 4 bases from J, with 11 bases in between. Germline assignment: CDR1 MDHEN and CDR2 SYDVKM. CDR3 DNA: TGTGCCAGCAGTAGGGGGAACCTCTATGGCTACACCTTC. This translates into CASSRGNLYGYTF.